Listed below are T cell receptor beta chains from one sample, sequenced in a study of post-analysis software for immune sequencing data. TCRdb ran MiXCR on the PCR reads and lists one entry per CDR3 protein. Among about 460,000 distinct CDR3 sequences, around 40% were seen once, and the ten largest hold 9.5% to 13%. What was sequenced was blood. These TCRs come from a girl between 5 and 17 years old with multiple sclerosis. Each CDR3 is given with its conserved first and last residue. The D gene is left open where the match is weak. Size values are once, few and many counts, or a class for expanded clones, and some rows have none.

D | J | size | V | CDR3 | DNA
- | TRBJ1-5 | - | TRBV7-2 | CASSPDKNQPQHF | TGTGCCAGCAGTCCTGACAAGAATCAGCCCCAGCATTTT
- | TRBJ2-5 | few | TRBV7-2 | CASSRISDGQYF | TGTGCCAGCAGCCGTATCAGTGATGGGCAGTACTTC
- | TRBJ2-7 | - | TRBV20-1 | CSARASTLSYEQYF | TGCAGTGCTAGAGCCTCTACACTTTCCTACGAGCAGTACTTC
TRBD2 | TRBJ2-1 | few | TRBV6-4 | CASSDPSGRISYNEQFF | TGTGCCAGCAGTGACCCGAGCGGGAGGATTTCCTACAATGAGCAGTTCTTC
TRBD2 | TRBJ2-1 | - | TRBV5-1 | CASSLAGPGLAWSEQFF | TGCGCCAGCAGCTTGGCTGGACCGGGACTAGCGTGGAGTGAGCAGTTCTTC
TRBD2 | TRBJ2-7 | few | TRBV18 | CASSPEIAGAYEQYF | TGTGCCAGCTCACCAGAGATAGCGGGTGCCTACGAGCAGTACTTC
- | TRBJ2-7 | few | TRBV6-4 | CASSDSSSYEQYF | TGTGCCAGCAGTGACTCGAGCTCCTACGAGCAGTACTTC
TRBD2 | TRBJ2-5 | few | TRBV27 | CASSFRAGGLGETQYF | TGTGCCAGCAGTTTTCGAGCGGGAGGGTTGGGGGAGACCCAGTACTTC
- | TRBJ2-1 | few | TRBV4-3 | CASSQEETRGFYNEQFF | TGCGCCAGCAGCCAAGAAGAGACCCGAGGATTTTACAATGAGCAGTTCTTC
TRBD2 | TRBJ2-1 | - | TRBV28 | CASGPSGSNEQFF | TGTGCCAGCGGGCCTAGCGGGAGTAATGAGCAGTTCTTC
- | TRBJ2-3 | - | TRBV6-1 | CASSPNEWSPGDSTDTQYF | TGTGCCAGCAGTCCCAATGAGTGGTCCCCTGGAGATAGCACAGATACGCAGTATTTT
TRBD2 | TRBJ2-7 | few | TRBV20-1 | CSAPRGPGRAQYF | TGCAGTGCTCCTCGGGGACCCGGGAGGGCCCAGTACTTC
- | TRBJ2-7 | few | TRBV28 | CASSLPTHFYEQYF | TGTGCCAGCAGTTTGCCCACTCATTTCTACGAGCAGTACTTC
- | TRBJ2-1 | - | TRBV20-1 | CSASNPAGGTVNEQFF | TGCAGTGCTAGTAACCCGGCTGGCGGGACGGTCAATGAGCAGTTCTTC
- | TRBJ1-1 | - | TRBV10-3 | CAISPAGFEAFF | TGTGCCATCAGTCCGGCGGGGTTTGAAGCTTTCTTT
- | TRBJ2-3 | once | TRBV7-9 | CASSKTPGVKSNTQYF | TGTGCCAGCAGTAAAACCCCGGGAGTTAAGAGCAATACGCAGTATTTT
- | TRBJ1-1 | once | TRBV29-1 | CSGRNGGNTEAFF | TGCAGCGGAAGGAATGGGGGAAACACTGAAGCTTTCTTT
- | TRBJ1-1 | - | TRBV20-1 | CSASREMNTEAFF | TGCAGTGCTAGCAGGGAGATGAACACTGAAGCTTTCTTT
TRBD1 | TRBJ2-7 | few | TRBV20-1 | CSASDLRTGTYEQYF | TGCAGTGCTAGTGATCTCAGGACAGGGACCTACGAGCAGTACTTC
TRBD1 | TRBJ1-1 | few | TRBV7-3 | CASSSERQTGGTEAFF | TGTGCCAGCAGCTCCGAAAGACAGACAGGGGGCACTGAAGCTTTCTTT
- | TRBJ2-7 | - | TRBV10-3 | CAISGTSNEQYF | TGTGCCATCAGTGGGACCAGCAATGAGCAGTACTTC
- | TRBJ2-7 | - | TRBV7-2 | CASSLAGEDEQYF | TGTGCCAGCAGCTTAGCGGGAGAGGACGAGCAGTACTTC
- | TRBJ2-7 | - | TRBV13 | CASSLAGRGISYEQYF | TGTGCCAGCAGCTTAGCTGGTAGAGGCATCTCCTACGAGCAGTACTTC
TRBD1 | TRBJ2-7 | many | TRBV29-1 | CSVASPAGGSYEQYF | TGCAGCGTTGCCTCCCCGGCAGGGGGCTCGTACGAGCAGTACTTC
- | TRBJ2-5 | few | TRBV29-1 | CSTTTGGETQYF | TGCAGCACGACCACAGGAGGCGAGACCCAGTACTTC
- | TRBJ2-7 | - | TRBV7-6 | CASSPNLATYEQYF | TGTGCCAGCAGCCCCAACCTAGCCACCTACGAGCAGTACTTC
- | TRBJ1-1 | - | TRBV29-1 | CSADRTNTEAFF | TGCAGCGCCGATAGAACTAACACTGAAGCTTTCTTT
- | TRBJ2-7 | - | TRBV4-3 | CASSYGTRGYEQYF | TGCGCCAGCAGCTACGGGACACGCGGGTACGAGCAGTACTTC
TRBD2 | TRBJ2-1 | few | TRBV6-5 | CASSYGPRSGSNEQFF | TGTGCCAGCAGTTATGGGCCCCGAAGCGGGAGTAATGAGCAGTTCTTC
TRBD1 | TRBJ2-7 | - | TRBV28 | CASSFWQTGGLYEQYF | TGTGCCAGCAGTTTTTGGCAGACAGGGGGGCTCTACGAGCAGTACTTC
- | TRBJ1-1 | - | TRBV7-2 | CASNITPEGAEAFF | TGTGCCAGCAATATCACACCGGAGGGAGCTGAAGCTTTCTTT
- | TRBJ2-1 | once | TRBV7-2 | CASSRYDGEQFF | TGTGCCAGCAGCCGTTATGACGGAGAGCAGTTCTTC
- | TRBJ2-1 | few | TRBV20-1 | CSAITTPINEQFF | TGCAGTGCTATAACGACACCCATCAATGAGCAGTTCTTC
- | TRBJ2-1 | - | TRBV2 | CASSGEGGPYNEQFF | TGTGCCAGCAGTGGTGAGGGGGGCCCCTACAATGAGCAGTTCTTC
TRBD1 | TRBJ2-1 | - | TRBV6-5 | CASRRGQGAEQFF | TGTGCCAGCAGACGGGGTCAGGGGGCTGAGCAGTTCTTC
- | TRBJ2-6 | - | TRBV7-3 | CASSPNRLGSSGANVLTF | TGTGCCAGCAGCCCGAATCGCCTTGGAAGCTCTGGGGCCAACGTCCTGACTTTC
- | TRBJ1-1 | - | TRBV20-1 | CSARRQTNTEAFF | TGCAGTGCTAGGCGCCAGACGAACACTGAAGCTTTCTTT
- | TRBJ2-7 | - | TRBV20-1 | CSARPLRDLTYEQYF | TGCAGTGCTAGACCCCTCCGGGACTTGACCTACGAGCAGTACTTC
- | TRBJ2-3 | few | TRBV20-1 | CSARDRRAGGDTQYF | TGCAGTGCTAGAGATCGGCGGGCGGGCGGAGATACGCAGTATTTT
- | TRBJ2-1 | - | TRBV10-3 | CAISESRTYNEQFF | TGTGCCATCAGTGAGTCGAGGACTTACAATGAGCAGTTCTTC
- | TRBJ2-1 | few | TRBV29-1 | CSVDPTSLNEQFF | TGCAGCGTTGACCCGACTAGTTTGAATGAGCAGTTCTTC
- | TRBJ2-7 | - | TRBV11-2 | CASSLVFASYEQYF | TGTGCCAGCAGCTTAGTTTTCGCCTCCTACGAGCAGTACTTC
- | TRBJ2-7 | few | TRBV7-9 | CASGPNQRGSYEQYF | TGTGCCAGCGGCCCTAACCAGAGGGGATCCTACGAGCAGTACTTC
- | TRBJ1-5 | - | TRBV24-1 | CATSVGSNQPQHF | TGTGCCACCAGTGTTGGCAGCAATCAGCCCCAGCATTTT
- | TRBJ1-1 | many | TRBV7-3 | CASSLTGGNTEAFF | TGTGCCAGCAGCTTAACAGGGGGTAACACTGAAGCTTTCTTT
- | TRBJ2-5 | - | TRBV4-1 | CAGSRGGEQYF | TGCGCCGGCAGCCGAGGCGGTGAGCAGTACTTC
- | TRBJ2-7 | few | TRBV29-1 | CSAGEREYEQYF | TGCAGCGCTGGAGAGCGAGAGTACGAGCAGTACTTC
- | TRBJ2-7 | - | TRBV20-1 | CSARDSERKTLGYEQYF | TGCAGTGCTAGAGATTCGGAGCGGAAAACGCTAGGTTACGAGCAGTACTTC
- | TRBJ1-6 | - | TRBV20-1 | CSARDQEGSPLHF | TGCAGTGCTAGAGATCAGGAGGGTTCACCCCTCCACTTT
- | TRBJ1-5 | many | TRBV4-1 | CASSKGPFYSNQPQHF | TGCGCCAGCAGCAAAGGGCCCTTTTATAGCAATCAGCCCCAGCATTTT